The 9 T cell receptor beta chains below all came from one sample that was sequenced in a study of blood T cell repertoires in COVID-19. Using immunoSEQ multiplex PCR, the repertoire was profiled, and TCRdb retains in-frame clones only, with some absent. Here the sample spans approximately 190,000 clones, more than 65% being singletons. Sequencing used PBMCs or T cells enriched from blood (not recorded which). The receptors were sampled from a man between 40 and 49 years old who had recovered from COVID-19.

This clone has a single count. This rearrangement joins TRBV5-1 to TRBJ2-5; 7 bases are shared with TRBD1. Per the germline V gene, CDR1 is SGHRS and CDR2 is YFSETQ. The trim removed 5 bases at V and 5 bases at J, leaving 15 bases unmatched. CDR3 length equals 16 residues. The CDR3 here is CASRQTSTGVGETQYF. Here the CDR3 DNA reads TGCGCCAGCAGGCAAACGTCTACAGGGGTTGGGGAGACCCAGTACTTC.

The chain employs TRBV3-1 (or the pseudogene TRBV3-2) and TRBJ1-2, with TRBD1 as a possible D gene (5 bases). The germline V and J ends were trimmed by 4 bases and 2 bases, with 17 bases remaining between them. The CDR3 is 16 amino acids. Germline V gene lookup returns CDR1 LGHDT and CDR2 YNNKEL (reference sequence). In nucleotides, the CDR3 is TGTGCCAGCAGCCCCGGGGGTAGGATCCACAACTATGGCTACACCTTC. Its protein is CASSPGGRIHNYGYTF.

J is TRBJ1-1 and V is TRBV29-1, with 7 bases identical to TRBD1. CDR3 length: 13 residues. With V trimmed by 5 bases and J by 5 bases, 8 bases remained unmatched. Germline CDR1 SQVTM, CDR2 ANQGSEA. The CDR3 region has the DNA TGCAGCGTTCATAGGGGGCCGGGGACTGAAGCTTTCTTT. It codes for CSVHRGPGTEAFF.

This clone was seen once. The chain's CDR3 is CASDQQGPRYGYTF. CDR3 in DNA: TGTGCCAGCGACCAACAGGGCCCCCGCTATGGCTACACCTTC. The gene calls are TRBV6-5 and TRBJ1-2; D is possibly TRBD1 (6 bases). The germline V and J ends were trimmed by 8 bases and 4 bases, with 17 bases remaining between them. The CDR3 extends over 14 amino acids. Germline V gene data show CDR1 as MNHEY and CDR2 as SVGAGI.

The chain has TRBV5-1 and TRBJ2-2; perhaps TRBD1 as D (6 bases). This CDR3 has 15 residues. V was cut by 3 bases and J by 4 bases, with 13 bases left in between. CDR1 is SGHRS, CDR2 YFSETQ, per germline. CDR3 DNA sequence: TGCGCCAGCAGCTCACACAGGGTGGGCACCGGGGAGCTGTTTTTT. Amino acid sequence: CASSSHRVGTGELFF.

The rearrangement uses TRBV5-4 and TRBJ2-7, with 10 nucleotides matching TRBD2. Per the germline V gene, CDR1 is SGHNT and CDR2 is YYREEE (reference sequence). This CDR3 is 17 amino acids long. The V gene end was trimmed by 4 bases and the J gene end by 3 bases; junction bases not matched to a gene: 13. Here the CDR3 reads CASSMGASGGAYYEQYF. For the CDR3, the DNA is TGTGCCAGCAGCATGGGGGCCAGCGGGGGGGCTTACTACGAGCAGTACTTC. The entire variable domain, with the rest obtained from reference TRBV5-4 and TRBJ2-7, is as follows: ETGVTQSPTHLIKTRGQQVTLRCSSQSGHNTVSWYQQALGQGPQFIFQYYREEENGRGNFPPRFSGLQFPNYSSELNVNALELDDSALYLCASSMGASGGAYYEQYFGPGTRLTVT.

The V call is TRBV4-1, the J call TRBJ2-7, with D perhaps matching TRBD2 (5 bases). The CDR3 extends over 14 amino acids. Germline V gives CDR1 MGHRA, CDR2 YSYEKL. V was cut by 6 bases and J by 0 bases, with 12 bases left in between. CDR3 in amino acids: CASSHGLSSYEQYF. In nucleotides, the CDR3 is TGCGCCAGCAGTCACGGACTGAGCTCCTACGAGCAGTACTTC.

This rearrangement joins TRBV7-9 to TRBJ2-5; possibly TRBD1 for D (7 bases). Looked up from germline, CDR1 is SEHNR and CDR2 is FQNEAQ (reference sequence). V lost 2 bases and J 2 bases, leaving 24 bases between the germline ends. The CDR3 spans 19 residues. The CDR3 protein is CASSLPPRRETGTQETQYF. DNA for the CDR3: TGTGCCAGCAGCTTACCACCCCGCCGCGAGACAGGGACTCAAGAGACCCAGTACTTC.

The V and J genes are TRBV20-1 and TRBJ1-3, with D hard to call. This CDR3 comprises 10 residues. The V gene's germline CDR1 is DFQATT and CDR2 SNEGSKA (reference sequence). V was clipped by 5 bases and J by 7 bases, with 6 bases between them. The chain's CDR3 is CSASGNTIYF. The CDR3 nucleotides are TGCAGTGCTTCCGGTAACACCATATATTTT.